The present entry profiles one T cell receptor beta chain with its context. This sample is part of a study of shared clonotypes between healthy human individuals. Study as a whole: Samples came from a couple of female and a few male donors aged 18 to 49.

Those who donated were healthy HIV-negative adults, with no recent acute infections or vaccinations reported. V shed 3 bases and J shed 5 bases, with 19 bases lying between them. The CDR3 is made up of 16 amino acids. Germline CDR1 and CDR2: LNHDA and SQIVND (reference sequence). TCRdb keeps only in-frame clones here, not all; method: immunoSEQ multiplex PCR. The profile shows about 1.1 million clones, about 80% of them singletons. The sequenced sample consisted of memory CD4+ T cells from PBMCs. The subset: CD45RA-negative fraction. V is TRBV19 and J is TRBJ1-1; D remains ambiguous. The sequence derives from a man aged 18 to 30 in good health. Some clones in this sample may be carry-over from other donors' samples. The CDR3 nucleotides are TGTGCCAGTAGTATTCTCCTTATTACGGGAGGAACTGAAGCTTTCTTT. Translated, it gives CASSILLITGGTEAFF.